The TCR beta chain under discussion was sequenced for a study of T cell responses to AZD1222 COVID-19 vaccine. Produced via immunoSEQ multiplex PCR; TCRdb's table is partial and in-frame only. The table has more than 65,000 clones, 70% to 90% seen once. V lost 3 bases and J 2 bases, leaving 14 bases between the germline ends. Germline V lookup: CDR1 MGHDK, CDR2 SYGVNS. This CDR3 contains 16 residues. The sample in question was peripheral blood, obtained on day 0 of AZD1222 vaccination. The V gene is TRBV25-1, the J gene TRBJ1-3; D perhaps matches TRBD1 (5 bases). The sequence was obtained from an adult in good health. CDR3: CASSDLRTGAGNTIYF. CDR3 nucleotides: TGTGCCAGCAGTGATCTCAGGACGGGGGCTGGAAACACCATATATTTT.